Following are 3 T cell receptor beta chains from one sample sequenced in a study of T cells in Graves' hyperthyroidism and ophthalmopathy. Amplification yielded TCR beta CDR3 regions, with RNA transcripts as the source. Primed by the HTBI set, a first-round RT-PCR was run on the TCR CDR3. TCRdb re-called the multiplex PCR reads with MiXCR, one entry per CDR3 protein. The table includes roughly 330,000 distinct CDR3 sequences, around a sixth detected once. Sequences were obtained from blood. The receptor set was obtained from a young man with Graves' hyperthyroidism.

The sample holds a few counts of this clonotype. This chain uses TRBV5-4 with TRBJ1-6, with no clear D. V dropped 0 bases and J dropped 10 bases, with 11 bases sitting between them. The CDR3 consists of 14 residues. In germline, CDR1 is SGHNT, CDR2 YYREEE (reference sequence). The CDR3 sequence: CASSLGMGSSPLHF. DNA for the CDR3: TGTGCCAGCAGCTTGGGGATGGGGAGCTCACCCCTCCACTTT.

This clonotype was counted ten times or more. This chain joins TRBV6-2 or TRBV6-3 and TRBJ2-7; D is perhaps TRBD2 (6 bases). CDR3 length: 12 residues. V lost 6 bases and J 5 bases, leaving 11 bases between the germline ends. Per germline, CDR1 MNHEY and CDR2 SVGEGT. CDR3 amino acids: CASRGGIHEQYF. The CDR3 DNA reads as TGTGCCAGCAGGGGCGGGATTCACGAGCAGTACTTC.

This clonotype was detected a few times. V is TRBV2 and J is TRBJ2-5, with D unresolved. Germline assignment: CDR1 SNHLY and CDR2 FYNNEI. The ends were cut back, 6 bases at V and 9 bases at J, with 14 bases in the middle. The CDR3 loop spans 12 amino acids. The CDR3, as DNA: TGTGCCAGCAGCGACCCTCCCCGGGCCCAGTACTTC. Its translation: CASSDPPRAQYF. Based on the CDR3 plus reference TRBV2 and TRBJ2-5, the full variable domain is EPEVTQTPSHQVTQMGQEVILRCVPISNHLYFYWYRQILGQKVEFLVSFYNNEISEKSEIFDDQFSVERPDGSNFTLKIRSTKLEDSAMYFCASSDPPRAQYFGPGTRLLVL.